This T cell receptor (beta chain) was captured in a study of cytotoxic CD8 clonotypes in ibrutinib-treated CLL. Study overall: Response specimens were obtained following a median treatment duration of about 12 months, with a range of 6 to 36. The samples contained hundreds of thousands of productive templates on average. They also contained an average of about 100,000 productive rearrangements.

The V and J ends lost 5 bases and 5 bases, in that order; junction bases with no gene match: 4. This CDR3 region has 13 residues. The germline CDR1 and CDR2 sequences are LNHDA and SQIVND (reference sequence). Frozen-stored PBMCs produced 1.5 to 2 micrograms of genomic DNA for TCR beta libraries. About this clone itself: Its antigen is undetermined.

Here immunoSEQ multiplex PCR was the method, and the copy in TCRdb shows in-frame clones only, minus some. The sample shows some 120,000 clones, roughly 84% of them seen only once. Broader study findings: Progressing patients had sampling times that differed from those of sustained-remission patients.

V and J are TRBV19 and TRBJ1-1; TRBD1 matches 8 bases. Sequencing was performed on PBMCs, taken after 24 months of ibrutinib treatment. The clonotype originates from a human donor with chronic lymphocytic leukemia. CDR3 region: CASSSHRGTEAFF. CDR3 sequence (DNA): TGTGCCAGTAGTTCCCACAGGGGGACTGAAGCTTTCTTT.